This is a list of T cell receptor beta chains from one sample in a study of T-cell reconstitution after alpha-beta-depleted transplantation in children. TCRdb itself ran the PCR reads through MiXCR, one entry per CDR3 protein. The sample lists 610,000 or so distinct CDR3 sequences; 27% were seen once. The sequenced sample was PBMCs, obtained before TCRalphabeta/CD19-depleted stem cell transplant. The receptors shown here come from a boy younger than two with Wiskott-Aldrich syndrome, due to receive a stem cell transplant. CDR3s include the opening cysteine and the closing phenylalanine or tryptophan. D genes are given only for firm matches. The size entry is marked missing in some rows and otherwise reads once, few, many or a size class.

TGCGCCAGCAGCTTGGTCGGGGCGGGAGCCCCAGATACGCAGTATTTT	CASSLVGAGAPDTQYF	TRBD2	-	TRBJ2-3	TRBV5-1	16
TGTGCCAGCAGTTCCAGACTGTACAATCAGCCCCAGCATTTT	CASSSRLYNQPQHF	-	-	TRBJ1-5	TRBV28	14
TGCAGTGCTAGAGTCATAGCGGCGACTCGCACAGATACGCAGTATTTT	CSARVIAATRTDTQYF	-	few	TRBJ2-3	TRBV20-1	16
TGTGCCAGCAGCCCTCGAATTCCTGAGCAGTTCTTC	CASSPRIPEQFF	-	-	TRBJ2-1	TRBV6-2/TRBV6-3	12
TGTGCCAGCAGTCAAACCGGACTAGCGGACTCCTACAATGAGCAGTTCTTC	CASSQTGLADSYNEQFF	TRBD2	few	TRBJ2-1	TRBV2	17
TGTGCCAGCAGTTCCTCAAGGGGGCGCGGGGCTGGGCGTGAAAAACTGTTTTTT	CASSSSRGRGAGREKLFF	TRBD1	-	TRBJ1-4	TRBV28	18
TGCAGCGCCGGACTAGAATCCTACGAGCAGTACTTC	CSAGLESYEQYF	TRBD2	-	TRBJ2-7	TRBV29-1	12
TGTGCCAGCAGTTTAGCGCTGGGCTCAAACTATGGCTACACCTTC	CASSLALGSNYGYTF	-	-	TRBJ1-2	TRBV12-3/TRBV12-4	15
TGTGCCAGCAGCCAATTCCCGACTTCACAAGAGACCCAGTACTTC	CASSQFPTSQETQYF	-	-	TRBJ2-5	TRBV3-1	15
TGTGCCACCAGCAACCGTCGACCTAATGACAATGAGCAGTTCTTC	CATSNRRPNDNEQFF	-	-	TRBJ2-1	TRBV15	15
TGCGCCAGCAGCTGGGGCGGGAGTTCGACAGATACGCAGTATTTT	CASSWGGSSTDTQYF	TRBD2	once	TRBJ2-3	TRBV5-1	15
TGCGCCAGCAGCAATCCTAGGGGGAGCGTAGGGAATGAGCAGTTCTTC	CASSNPRGSVGNEQFF	-	-	TRBJ2-1	TRBV4-1	16
TGTGCCAGCAGCTTAATAGCGGGAGGGCCAGGCGAGCAGTTCTTC	CASSLIAGGPGEQFF	TRBD2	few	TRBJ2-1	TRBV7-2	15
TGTGCCAGCAGCTTAGGGACACTACGTCTATACGAGCAGTACTTC	CASSLGTLRLYEQYF	-	-	TRBJ2-7	TRBV7-9	15
TGCGCCAGCAGCCTGGACAGGGCTGTTGAGACCCAGTACTTC	CASSLDRAVETQYF	TRBD1	-	TRBJ2-5	TRBV5-1	14
TGTGCCACCAGTGAACCAACCGGGACAGGGGTCGAGACCCAGTACTTC	CATSEPTGTGVETQYF	TRBD1	-	TRBJ2-5	TRBV24-1	16
TGCAGTGCTAGATCGCAGACTAGCGGGAGGGTCGATGAGCAGTTCTTC	CSARSQTSGRVDEQFF	TRBD2	-	TRBJ2-1	TRBV20-1	16
TGCGCCAGCAGCCAAGTGCCGAGACGGGAGGCCTACAATGAGCAGTTCTTC	CASSQVPRREAYNEQFF	TRBD2	few	TRBJ2-1	TRBV4-1	17
TGTGCCAGCAGTCAGCAGGGCGATCAGCCCCAGCATTTT	CASSQQGDQPQHF	-	-	TRBJ1-5	TRBV12-3/TRBV12-4	13
TGTGCCAGCAGTTCCGGGACAGGGAACCACGAGCAGTACTTC	CASSSGTGNHEQYF	TRBD1	few	TRBJ2-7	TRBV12-3/TRBV12-4	14
TGCAGCGTTGCGGTATGGGGGGATACGCAGTATTTT	CSVAVWGDTQYF	-	-	TRBJ2-3	TRBV29-1	12
TGTGCCATCAGTAGCGGGAGCTTTTCCTACAATGAGCAGTTCTTC	CAISSGSFSYNEQFF	TRBD2	few	TRBJ2-1	TRBV10-3	15
TGTGCCAGCAGCTCGCTGAGCGGGAGAACAGATACGCAGTATTTT	CASSSLSGRTDTQYF	TRBD2	few	TRBJ2-3	TRBV7-2	15
TGTGCCAGCAGACCGCAGGGGGAGGTTTCTGGAAACACCATATATTTT	CASRPQGEVSGNTIYF	TRBD1	few	TRBJ1-3	TRBV7-6	16
TGCGCCAGCAGCTTCCGGGACAGGCGGATTGGCTACACCTTC	CASSFRDRRIGYTF	TRBD1	-	TRBJ1-2	TRBV5-1	14
TGTGCCATCACCGAGGGTGTCAGCACAGATACGCAGTATTTT	CAITEGVSTDTQYF	-	-	TRBJ2-3	TRBV10-3	14
TGCGCCAGCAGTGGTCGGGCTATGGGCTCCTACAATGAGCAGTTCTTC	CASSGRAMGSYNEQFF	-	-	TRBJ2-1	TRBV10-2	16
TGTGCCAGCAGCGCCTGGGGCAATCGGGGGTATGAGCAGTTCTTC	CASSAWGNRGYEQFF	-	few	TRBJ2-1	TRBV12-3/TRBV12-4	15
TGCAGTGCTAGCGGGGCAGCTTTCTACGAGCAGTACTTC	CSASGAAFYEQYF	-	few	TRBJ2-7	TRBV20-1	13
TGTGCCAGTAGTATAATCGGCCGGAACTATGGCTACACCTTC	CASSIIGRNYGYTF	-	few	TRBJ1-2	TRBV19	14
TGCGCCAGCAGCTTGGGGACAGAACACGGGGAGCTGTTTTTT	CASSLGTEHGELFF	-	-	TRBJ2-2	TRBV5-1	14
TGCGCCAGCAGCTTCTACCGGTACCAAGAGACCCAGTACTTC	CASSFYRYQETQYF	-	-	TRBJ2-5	TRBV5-1	14
TGCAGCGTTGTCAGGGCGGTCAATGAGCAGTTCTTC	CSVVRAVNEQFF	-	-	TRBJ2-1	TRBV29-1	12
TGTGCCAGCAGCCAGGCTAGACAGGGTGAGCAGTACTTC	CASSQARQGEQYF	TRBD1	-	TRBJ2-7	TRBV4-2	13
TGTGCCAGCAGCCCCCGGGAGAGAGAAACAGATACGCAGTATTTT	CASSPRERETDTQYF	-	-	TRBJ2-3	TRBV7-9	15
TGCGCCAGCAGGAAACAGGGCTTCGAGCAGTACTTC	CASRKQGFEQYF	-	-	TRBJ2-7	TRBV5-1	12
TGTGCCACCAGCTCCCGGACAGATTACAATGAGCAGTTCTTC	CATSSRTDYNEQFF	-	-	TRBJ2-1	TRBV15	14
TGCAGTGCTCGGACTAGCGGGAAGGGCGGGGAGCTGTTTTTT	CSARTSGKGGELFF	TRBD2	-	TRBJ2-2	TRBV20-1	14
TGTGCCAGCAATCCGGGGGCACAAGAGACCCAGTACTTC	CASNPGAQETQYF	-	-	TRBJ2-5	TRBV5-5	13
TGCGCCAGCAGCCAAGTCTTTTACACCGGGGAGCTGTTTTTT	CASSQVFYTGELFF	-	once	TRBJ2-2	TRBV4-1	14
TGTGCCATCAGTGTCAGACAGGGGTCGGGCGTCCTGACTTTC	CAISVRQGSGVLTF	TRBD1	-	TRBJ2-6	TRBV10-3	14
TGTGCCAGTAGGAAAACTGGTGGGGCTTTCTTT	CASRKTGGAFF	-	-	TRBJ1-1	TRBV19	11
TGTGCCAGCAGGCGAGTACAGGGCCCCTACAATGAGCAGTTCTTC	CASRRVQGPYNEQFF	-	-	TRBJ2-1	TRBV11-2	15
TGTGCCAGCAGTATTAGCGGGTTTTCCTACGAGCAGTACTTC	CASSISGFSYEQYF	TRBD2	once	TRBJ2-7	TRBV28	14
TGCGCCAGCAGCTTGTACCAGGTCGAGGGAGAGACCCAGTACTTC	CASSLYQVEGETQYF	-	many	TRBJ2-5	TRBV5-1	15
TGCAGTGCTAGTTCCGGGCCTCAAGAGACCCAGTACTTC	CSASSGPQETQYF	-	few	TRBJ2-5	TRBV20-1	13
TGTGCCAGCAGCCTTCGAGGGGCCTACAATGAGCAGTTCTTC	CASSLRGAYNEQFF	-	many	TRBJ2-1	TRBV12-3/TRBV12-4	14
TGCGCCAGCCGAGACATCCCCGACAATGAGCAGTTCTTC	CASRDIPDNEQFF	-	few	TRBJ2-1	TRBV5-1	13
TGCGCGAGCACACGGGAGAACGGCGGGGATACGCAGTATTTT	CASTRENGGDTQYF	-	few	TRBJ2-3	TRBV5-1	14
TGTGCCAGCAGCTTTAGGGGGGCCAAAAACATTCAGTACTTC	CASSFRGAKNIQYF	-	few	TRBJ2-4	TRBV7-2	14
TGCAGCGTTGGAGGGGGGTGGACAGATACGCAGTATTTT	CSVGGGWTDTQYF	-	-	TRBJ2-3	TRBV29-1	13
TGTGCCAGCAGCTTAGTTGGCGGCGCCGGGGAGCTGTTTTTT	CASSLVGGAGELFF	-	-	TRBJ2-2	TRBV7-6	14
TGCAGCGCCGGGACAGGGGTTGAAAAACTGTTTTTT	CSAGTGVEKLFF	TRBD1	many	TRBJ1-4	TRBV20-1	12
TGTGCCAGCAGGGACGGACAGGGTTTAAACATTCAGTACTTC	CASRDGQGLNIQYF	TRBD1	-	TRBJ2-4	TRBV12-3/TRBV12-4	14
TGCAGCGTGTCAGACAGCTCTGGAAACACCATATATTTT	CSVSDSSGNTIYF	-	-	TRBJ1-3	TRBV29-1	13
TGTGCCAGCAGTTTCCGGACAGGGGGCTGGGAGACCCAGTACTTC	CASSFRTGGWETQYF	TRBD1	-	TRBJ2-5	TRBV28	15
TGTGCCAGCAGCCAGGACCCAAGCTCTGGAAACACCATATATTTT	CASSQDPSSGNTIYF	-	-	TRBJ1-3	TRBV28	15
TGCGCCAGCAGACCCAGGACACAAATGAACACTGAAGCTTTCTTT	CASRPRTQMNTEAFF	-	few	TRBJ1-1	TRBV5-1	15